Below, 22 T cell receptor beta chains from the same sample are listed, as sequenced in a study of CD8 T cells in ankylosing spondylitis. TCRdb re-called the 5' RACE reads through MiXCR, storing one row per CDR3 protein. Among about 140,000 distinct CDR3 sequences listed, more than 7% were seen once. The sequenced sample consisted of synovial fluid, either unsorted or a sorted T cell fraction (not recorded which). These receptors originate from a male donor with ankylosing spondylitis.

This clonotype was seen a handful of times. This sequence joins TRBV7-9 and TRBJ1-5; 9 bases match TRBD1. Unmatched junction bases numbered 1, after V lost 2 bases and J lost 5 bases. The CDR3 totals 14 residues. CDR1 is SEHNR and CDR2 is FQNEAQ in the germline V gene (reference sequence). The CDR3 coding sequence is TGTGCCAGCAGCTTAACAGGGGGCCATCAGCCCCAGCATTTT. Translation: CASSLTGGHQPQHF.

This clonotype has a handful of counts. This sequence joins TRBV5-1 and TRBJ2-7, with TRBD1 identical over 7 bases. CDR1 SGHRS and CDR2 YFSETQ come from the germline V gene. The CDR3 contains 14 residues. Trimming took 1 base from V and 3 from J; bases not matched to a gene: 4. The CDR3 sequence: CASSLQGGGYEQYF. The CDR3 DNA reads as TGCGCCAGCAGCTTGCAAGGGGGCGGCTACGAGCAGTACTTC.

This clonotype came up many times. The chain uses TRBV7-2 and TRBJ2-7; 9 bases are a match to TRBD1. V lost 4 bases and J lost 4; bases outside the gene matches: 2. CDR1 is SGHTA, CDR2 FQGNSA, per germline. CDR3 length: 13 amino acids. In nucleotides, the CDR3 is TGTGCCAGCAGCTCGACAGGGGGTTACGAGCAGTACTTC. Translated: CASSSTGGYEQYF.

This sequence joins TRBV11-3 and TRBJ2-2; 12 positions agree with TRBD1. With V trimmed by 5 bases and J by 8 bases, 9 bases remained unmatched. Germline CDR1 and CDR2: SGHNT and YENEEA. The CDR3 loop spans 16 amino acids. This CDR3 is CASSLGTGGAVGELFF. DNA of the CDR3: TGTGCCAGCAGCCTCGGGACAGGGGGCGCGGTGGGGGAGCTGTTTTTT. Using reference TRBV11-3 and TRBJ2-2 for the parts outside the CDR3, the full variable domain is EAGVVQSPRYKIIEKKQPVAFWCNPISGHNTLYWYLQNLGQGPELLIRYENEEAVDDSQLPKDRFSAERLKGVDSTLKIQPAELGDSAVYLCASSLGTGGAVGELFFGEGSRLTVL.

This clonotype has at least ten counts. The V call is TRBV7-2, the J call TRBJ1-5; D unclear. Germline assignment: CDR1 SGHTA and CDR2 FQGNSA. The CDR3 is made up of 12 amino acids. Trimming shortened V by 5 bases and J by 1 base, and 3 bases separated the two germline ends. The CDR3 bases are TGTGCCAGCAGCCGGAGCAATCAGCCCCAGCATTTT. Its translation: CASSRSNQPQHF.

This clonotype was detected ten times or more. This chain joins TRBV7-9 and TRBJ1-1; D remains ambiguous. This CDR3 is 11 amino acids long. CDR1 SEHNR and CDR2 FQNEAQ come from the germline V gene (reference sequence). Deletions cut 3 bases from V and 7 bases from J, with 6 bases between. CDR3 residues: CASSFGIEAFF. DNA of the CDR3: TGTGCCAGCAGCTTTGGGATTGAAGCTTTCTTT. Supplemented by reference TRBV7-9 and TRBJ1-1, the full variable domain reads DTGVSQNPRHKITKRGQNVTFRCDPISEHNRLYWYRQTLGQGPEFLTYFQNEAQLEKSRLLSDRFSAERPKGSFSTLEIQRTEQGDSAMYLCASSFGIEAFFGQGTRLTVV.

This clonotype was found a few times. The chain joins TRBV7-2 to TRBJ1-2; possible D gene TRBD1, 5 bases. The V end was cut by 5 bases, the J end by 4 bases, with 17 bases between. Germline V gene data show CDR1 as SGHTA and CDR2 as FQGNSA. This CDR3 spans 15 amino acids. The DNA of the CDR3 is TGTGCCAGCAGCCTCAGCCACACGGGGGTCTATGGCTACACCTTC. Its protein product is CASSLSHTGVYGYTF.

At least ten counts were recorded for this clonotype. The chain employs TRBV11-2 and TRBJ1-6, with 8 bases lining up with TRBD1. CDR1 is SGHAT, CDR2 FQNNGV, per germline. V lost 4 bases and J lost 7; bases outside the gene matches: 6. This CDR3 region has 15 residues. CDR3 coding DNA: TGTGCCAGCAGCTCGATGGGACAGGTCAATTCACCCCTCCACTTT. Its protein product is CASSSMGQVNSPLHF.

The chain links TRBV20-1 to TRBJ2-1, with 12 bases that match TRBD2. The CDR3 is made up of 15 amino acids. The J segment lost 5 bases and the V segment lost 0 bases, leaving 2 bases of the junction unmatched. Per the germline V gene, CDR1 is DFQATT and CDR2 is SNEGSKA (reference sequence). The CDR3 nucleotides are TGCAGTGCTAGAGATGCTAGCGGGGGGGACAATGAGCAGTTCTTC. Its translation is CSARDASGGDNEQFF.

Only a few counts were recorded for this clonotype. J is TRBJ1-1 and V is TRBV7-9; tentative D call: TRBD1 (6 bases). The CDR3 is 12 amino acids. Trimming took off 5 bases at V and 6 bases at J, with 10 bases between the two ends. CDR1 is SEHNR, CDR2 FQNEAQ, per germline (reference sequence). CDR3 DNA sequence: TGTGCCAGCAGCCTCAGGACAGCTGAAGCTTTCTTT. Its translation: CASSLRTAEAFF.

This clonotype was detected many times. This sequence joins TRBV20-1 and TRBJ2-3; TRBD1 matches 9 bases. The CDR3 is 14 amino acids. Germline trimming cut 5 bases from V and 4 bases from J; bases unmatched to any gene: 7. Per germline, CDR1 DFQATT and CDR2 SNEGSKA (reference sequence). CDR3 DNA: TGCAGTGCTGGGGGGGGACAGGGTGCAGATACGCAGTATTTT. It is translated as CSAGGGQGADTQYF.

The CDR3 region is CASSQDYGRVQSSYNSPLHF. The CDR3 nucleotides are TGCGCCAGCAGCCAAGATTACGGCAGAGTCCAGAGCTCCTATAATTCACCCCTCCACTTT. This chain uses TRBV4-1 with TRBJ1-6; no clear D. Germline values: CDR1 MGHRA, CDR2 YSYEKL. V lost 0 bases and J 0 bases, leaving 18 bases between the germline ends. This CDR3 comprises 20 residues.

The V gene is TRBV20-1, the J gene TRBJ2-3, with D perhaps matching TRBD1 or TRBD2 (5 bases each). V was trimmed by 4 bases and J by 6 bases, leaving 14 bases between them. Germline V CDR1 and CDR2: DFQATT, SNEGSKA (reference sequence). The length of the CDR3 is 13 residues. The CDR3 sequence: CSATQGVGDTQYF. For the CDR3, the DNA is TGCAGTGCTACCCAGGGAGTAGGGGATACGCAGTATTTT.

The J gene is TRBJ2-7, the V gene TRBV7-2; D is possibly TRBD2 (6 bases). The CDR3 runs to 15 residues. CDR1 is SGHTA and CDR2 is FQGNSA in the germline V gene. The ends were cut back, 5 bases at V and 3 bases at J, with 17 bases in the middle. This CDR3 reads CASSASSVQNYEQYF. In DNA form, the CDR3 reads TGTGCCAGCAGCGCTTCTAGCGTACAGAACTACGAGCAGTACTTC.

This clonotype was counted at least ten times. The genes are TRBV7-2 and TRBJ1-4; D gene unclear. Deletions cut 3 bases from V and 7 bases from J, with 12 bases between. Germline lookup yields CDR1 SGHTA and CDR2 FQGNSA. CDR3 size: 14 residues. The DNA for the CDR3 is TGTGCCAGCAGCTTCTCGGGGTCGGGTGAAAAACTGTTTTTT. Translating gives CASSFSGSGEKLFF.

In this sample, this clonotype turned up many times. This chain uses TRBV5-6 with TRBJ1-6; the D is unclear. This CDR3 contains 14 residues. The V gene's germline CDR1 is SGHDT and CDR2 YYEEEE. Trimming stripped 4 bases from V and 10 bases from J, with 15 bases between. The CDR3 sequence is CASSSQDFWSPLHF. The CDR3 DNA reads as TGTGCCAGCAGCAGCCAGGATTTTTGGTCACCCCTCCACTTT.

This clonotype was recorded at least ten times. The J gene is TRBJ2-7, the V gene TRBV5-1; D could derive from TRBD1 or TRBD2 (6 bases each). V lost 2 bases and J lost 2, with 20 bases in between. The germline CDR1 and CDR2 sequences are SGHRS and YFSETQ. The CDR3 consists of 17 residues. For the CDR3, the DNA is TGCGCCAGCAGCTTAAATCCCCCCGGGGGCACCGCCTACGAGCAGTACTTC. Residues: CASSLNPPGGTAYEQYF.

This clonotype has at least ten counts. This chain joins TRBV20-1 and TRBJ2-3, with TRBD2 matching over 11 bases. The junction had 9 bases not matched to a gene; V was cut back by 6 bases and J by 4 bases. Germline-derived CDR1 and CDR2 are DFQATT and SNEGSKA (reference sequence). The CDR3 has 15 amino acids. CDR3 in amino acids: CSARRSSGGPDTQYF. The CDR3 region has the DNA TGCAGTGCCAGACGGTCTAGCGGGGGGCCAGATACGCAGTATTTT.

This clonotype was detected only a few times. The rearrangement uses TRBV20-1 and TRBJ2-1; TRBD1 is a possible D gene (6 bases). Germline-derived CDR1 and CDR2 are DFQATT and SNEGSKA (reference sequence). The CDR3 is 13 residues long. Trimming took off 2 bases at V and 10 bases at J, with 15 bases between the two ends. The CDR3 bases are TGCAGTGCTAGAAACGACAGGCCAGGAGAGCAGTTCTTC. It yields the protein CSARNDRPGEQFF.

The V gene is TRBV4-2, the J gene TRBJ1-1; 8 nucleotides align to TRBD1. The germline V gene has CDR1 LGHNA and CDR2 YNFKEQ. CDR3 size: 16 residues. With V trimmed by 4 bases and J by 0 bases, 7 bases remained unmatched. CDR3 protein: CASSPRTGWMNTEAFF. The CDR3 coding sequence is TGTGCCAGCAGCCCAAGGACAGGGTGGATGAACACTGAAGCTTTCTTT.

A few counts support this clonotype. This sequence joins TRBV11-2 and TRBJ2-1, with 11 bases matching TRBD2. There are 19 residues in the CDR3. In germline, CDR1 is SGHAT, CDR2 FQNNGV. V lost 5 bases and J lost 7; bases outside the gene matches: 19. The CDR3 loop is CASSHFRASGRPRLNEQFF. CDR3 nucleotides: TGTGCCAGCAGCCATTTTAGGGCTAGCGGGAGGCCTCGGCTGAATGAGCAGTTCTTC.

There are a few counts of this clonotype. The chain employs TRBV20-1 and TRBJ2-5; TRBD2 agrees at 9 bases. The J segment lost 5 bases and the V segment lost 7 bases, leaving 11 bases of the junction unmatched. Germline CDR1 and CDR2: DFQATT and SNEGSKA (reference sequence). The length of the CDR3 is 14 residues. The DNA of the CDR3 is TGCAGTGTTACGGGCGGGAGGGTACCGGAGACCCAGTACTTC. It yields the protein CSVTGGRVPETQYF.